This T cell receptor beta chain was sequenced during a study of blood T cell repertoires in COVID-19. The germline V and J ends were trimmed by 5 bases and 5 bases, with 11 bases remaining between them. CDR1 is KGHDR, CDR2 SFDVKD, per germline. This CDR3 spans 14 amino acids. Clones were read by immunoSEQ multiplex PCR, and TCRdb kept only the in-frame ones, dropping some. Among roughly 200,000 clones, 65% to 90% were seen once, and the ten largest hold about 4%. This TCR came from a woman in her thirties who had been exposed to COVID-19. The chain carries TRBV24-1 and TRBJ2-2; TRBD2 might be the D (6 bases). The sample comprised PBMCs or T cells enriched from blood (not recorded which). CDR3 bases: TGTGCCACCAGTGGCGCGGGAAAAACCGGGGAGCTGTTTTTT. Its translation: CATSGAGKTGELFF.